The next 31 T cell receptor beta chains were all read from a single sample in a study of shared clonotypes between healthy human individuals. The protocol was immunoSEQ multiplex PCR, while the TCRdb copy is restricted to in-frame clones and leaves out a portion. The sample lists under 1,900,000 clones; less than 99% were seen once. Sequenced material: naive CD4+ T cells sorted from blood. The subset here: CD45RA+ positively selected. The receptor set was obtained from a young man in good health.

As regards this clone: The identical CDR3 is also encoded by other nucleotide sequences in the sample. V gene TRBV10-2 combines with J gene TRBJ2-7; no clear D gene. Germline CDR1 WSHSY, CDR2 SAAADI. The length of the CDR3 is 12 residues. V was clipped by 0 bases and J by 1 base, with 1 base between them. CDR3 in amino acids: CASSESSYEQYF. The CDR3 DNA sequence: TGCGCCAGCAGTGAGTCTTCCTACGAGCAGTACTTC.

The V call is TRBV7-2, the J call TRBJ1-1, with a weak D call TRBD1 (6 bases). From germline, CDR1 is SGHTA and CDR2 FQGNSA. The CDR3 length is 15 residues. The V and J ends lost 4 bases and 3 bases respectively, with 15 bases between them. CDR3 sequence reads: CASSSSRGRYTEAFF. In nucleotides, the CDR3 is TGTGCCAGCAGCTCCTCGCGGGGGCGATACACTGAAGCTTTCTTT.

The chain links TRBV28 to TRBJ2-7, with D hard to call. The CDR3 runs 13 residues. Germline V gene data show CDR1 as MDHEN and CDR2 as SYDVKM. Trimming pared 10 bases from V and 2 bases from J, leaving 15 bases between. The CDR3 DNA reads TGTGCCACCTCAAACACCCGACCCTACGAGCAGTACTTC. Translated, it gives CATSNTRPYEQYF.

CDR3 loop: CAWSQGQGPYQPQHF. DNA for the CDR3: TGTGCCTGGAGTCAAGGACAGGGACCATATCAGCCCCAGCATTTT. This chain links TRBV30 with TRBJ1-5, with 8 bases fitting TRBD1. Trimming cost V 2 bases and J 5 bases; bases outside gene matches: 8. Germline assignment: CDR1 GTSNPN and CDR2 SVGIG (reference sequence). The length of the CDR3 is 15 residues.

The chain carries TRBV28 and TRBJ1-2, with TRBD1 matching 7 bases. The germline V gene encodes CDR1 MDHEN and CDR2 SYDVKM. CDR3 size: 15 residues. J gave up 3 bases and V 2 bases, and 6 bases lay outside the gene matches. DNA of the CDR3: TGTGCCAGCAGTTTACCGACAGGGCGACACTATGGCTACACCTTC. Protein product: CASSLPTGRHYGYTF.

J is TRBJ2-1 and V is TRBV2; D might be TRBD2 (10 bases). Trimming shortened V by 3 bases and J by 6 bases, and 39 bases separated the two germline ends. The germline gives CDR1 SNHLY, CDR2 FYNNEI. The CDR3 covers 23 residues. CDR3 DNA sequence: TGTGCCAGCAGTGACCCCGGGACAGGGAAACCTCCTGGGACTAGCGCCCGAGTCAATGAGCAGTTCTTC. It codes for CASSDPGTGKPPGTSARVNEQFF.

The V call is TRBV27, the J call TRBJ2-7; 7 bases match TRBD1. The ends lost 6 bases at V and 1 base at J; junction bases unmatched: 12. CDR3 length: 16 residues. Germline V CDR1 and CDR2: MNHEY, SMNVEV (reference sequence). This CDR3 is CASRRQGIPPSYEQYF. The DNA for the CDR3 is TGTGCCAGCAGAAGACAGGGCATCCCCCCTTCCTACGAGCAGTACTTC.

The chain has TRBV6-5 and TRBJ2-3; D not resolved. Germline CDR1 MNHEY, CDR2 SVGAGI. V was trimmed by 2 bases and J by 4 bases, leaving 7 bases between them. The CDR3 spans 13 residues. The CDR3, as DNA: TGTGCCAGCAGTTACGTTAGGGCAGATACGCAGTATTTT. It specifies CASSYVRADTQYF.

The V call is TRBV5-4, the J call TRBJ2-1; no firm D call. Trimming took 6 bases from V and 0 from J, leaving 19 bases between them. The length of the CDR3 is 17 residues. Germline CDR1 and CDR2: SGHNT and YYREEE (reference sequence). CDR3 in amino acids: CASTYPQAVSSYNEQFF. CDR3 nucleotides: TGTGCCAGCACCTACCCCCAGGCGGTAAGCTCCTACAATGAGCAGTTCTTC.

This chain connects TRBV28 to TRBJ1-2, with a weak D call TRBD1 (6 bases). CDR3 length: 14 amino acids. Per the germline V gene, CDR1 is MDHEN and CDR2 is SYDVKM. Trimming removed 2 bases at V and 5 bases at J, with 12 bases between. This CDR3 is CASSLQDSRYGYTF. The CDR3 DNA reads TGTGCCAGCAGTTTACAGGACAGTAGGTATGGCTACACCTTC.

In DNA form, the CDR3 reads TGCGCCAGCAGCTTGATAGAGAACACTGAAGCTTTCTTT. Translation: CASSLIENTEAFF. The chain carries TRBV5-1 and TRBJ1-1; D is ambiguous. V was trimmed by 1 base and J by 1 base, leaving 5 bases between them. Looked up from germline, CDR1 is SGHRS and CDR2 is YFSETQ. This CDR3 region has 13 residues.

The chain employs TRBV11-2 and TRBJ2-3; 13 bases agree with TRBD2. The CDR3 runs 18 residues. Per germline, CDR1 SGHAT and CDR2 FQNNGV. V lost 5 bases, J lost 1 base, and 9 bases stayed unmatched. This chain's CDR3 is CASSPRTSGRAGTDTQYF. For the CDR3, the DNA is TGTGCCAGCAGCCCCCGGACTAGCGGGAGAGCAGGCACAGATACGCAGTATTTT.

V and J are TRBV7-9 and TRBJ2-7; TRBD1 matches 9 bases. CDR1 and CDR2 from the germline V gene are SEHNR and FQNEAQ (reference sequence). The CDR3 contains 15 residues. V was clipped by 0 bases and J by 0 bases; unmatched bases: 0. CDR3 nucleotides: TGTGCCAGCAGCTTAGCGGGACAGGGCTCCTACGAGCAGTACTTC. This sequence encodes CASSLAGQGSYEQYF. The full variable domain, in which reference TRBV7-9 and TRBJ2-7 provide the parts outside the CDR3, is DTGVSQNPRHKITKRGQNVTFRCDPISEHNRLYWYRQTLGQGPEFLTYFQNEAQLEKSRLLSDRFSAERPKGSFSTLEIQRTEQGDSAMYLCASSLAGQGSYEQYFGPGTRLTVT.

The CDR3 is CASSLSSSGNTIYF. CDR3 in DNA: TGTGCCAGCAGTTTATCCAGCTCTGGAAACACCATATATTTT. V is TRBV28 and J is TRBJ1-3; D is ambiguous. CDR3 size: 14 residues. Looked up from germline, CDR1 is MDHEN and CDR2 is SYDVKM. V was trimmed by 1 base and J by 0 bases, leaving 4 bases between them.

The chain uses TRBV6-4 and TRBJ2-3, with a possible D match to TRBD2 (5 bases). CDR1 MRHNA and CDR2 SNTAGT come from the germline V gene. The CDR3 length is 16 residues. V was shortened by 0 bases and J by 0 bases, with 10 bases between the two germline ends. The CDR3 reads CASSDSAGTSTDTQYF. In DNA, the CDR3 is TGTGCCAGCAGTGACTCGGCGGGTACTAGCACAGATACGCAGTATTTT.

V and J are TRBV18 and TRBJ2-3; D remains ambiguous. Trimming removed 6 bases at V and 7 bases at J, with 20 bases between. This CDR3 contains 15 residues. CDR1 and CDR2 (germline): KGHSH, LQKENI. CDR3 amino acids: CASSLREGFVNTQYF. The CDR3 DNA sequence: TGTGCCAGCTCCCTTCGAGAAGGGTTTGTAAATACGCAGTATTTT.

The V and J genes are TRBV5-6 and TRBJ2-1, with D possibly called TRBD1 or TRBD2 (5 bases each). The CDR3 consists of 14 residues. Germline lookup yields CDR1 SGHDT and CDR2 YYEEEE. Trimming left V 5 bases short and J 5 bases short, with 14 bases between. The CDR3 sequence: CASSKGRFNNEQFF. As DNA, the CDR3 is TGTGCCAGCAGTAAGGGACGTTTCAACAATGAGCAGTTCTTC.

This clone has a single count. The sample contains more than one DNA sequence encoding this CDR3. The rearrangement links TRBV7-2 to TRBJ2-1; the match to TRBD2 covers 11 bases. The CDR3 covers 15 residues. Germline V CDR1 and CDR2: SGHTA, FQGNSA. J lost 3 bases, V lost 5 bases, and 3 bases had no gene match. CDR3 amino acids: CASSITSGSYNEQFF. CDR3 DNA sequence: TGTGCCAGCAGCATTACTAGCGGGAGCTACAATGAGCAGTTCTTC.

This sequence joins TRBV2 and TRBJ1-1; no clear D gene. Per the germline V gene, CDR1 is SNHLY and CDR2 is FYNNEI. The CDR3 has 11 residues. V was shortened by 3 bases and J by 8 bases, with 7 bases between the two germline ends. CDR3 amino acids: CASSEQAEAFF. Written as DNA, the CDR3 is TGTGCCAGCAGTGAGCAGGCCGAAGCTTTCTTT.

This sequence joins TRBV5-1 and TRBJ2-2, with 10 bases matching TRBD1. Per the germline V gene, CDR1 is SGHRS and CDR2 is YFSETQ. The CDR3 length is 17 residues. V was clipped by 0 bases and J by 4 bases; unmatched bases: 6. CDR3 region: CASSLGTGGRATGELFF. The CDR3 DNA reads TGCGCCAGCAGCTTGGGGACAGGGGGACGTGCCACCGGGGAGCTGTTTTTT. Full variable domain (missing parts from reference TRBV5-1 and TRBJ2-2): KAGVTQTPRYLIKTRGQQVTLSCSPISGHRSVSWYQQTPGQGLQFLFEYFSETQRNKGNFPGRFSGRQFSNSRSEMNVSTLELGDSALYLCASSLGTGGRATGELFFGEGSRLTVL.

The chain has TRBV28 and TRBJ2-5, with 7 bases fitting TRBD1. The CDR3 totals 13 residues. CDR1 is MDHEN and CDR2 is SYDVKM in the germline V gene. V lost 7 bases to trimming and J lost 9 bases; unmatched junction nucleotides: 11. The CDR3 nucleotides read TGTGCCAGCAACCTAGGGACAGTTCAGGCCCAGTACTTC. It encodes CASNLGTVQAQYF.

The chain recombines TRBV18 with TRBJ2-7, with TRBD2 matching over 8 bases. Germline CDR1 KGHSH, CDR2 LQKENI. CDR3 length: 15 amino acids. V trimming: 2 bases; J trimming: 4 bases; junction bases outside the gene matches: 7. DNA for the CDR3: TGTGCCAGCTCACCATTAAGCGGGAGCAGATACGAGCAGTACTTC. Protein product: CASSPLSGSRYEQYF.

The CDR3 DNA reads TGTGCCTGGACCGGGACAGGGTCCCTAGTGGATACGCAGTATTTT. Its translation: CAWTGTGSLVDTQYF. The chain combines TRBV30 with TRBJ2-3; 9 bases fit TRBD1. V lost 4 bases, J lost 6 bases, and 11 bases stayed unmatched. Germline loops: CDR1 GTSNPN, CDR2 SVGIG (reference sequence). The CDR3 covers 15 residues.

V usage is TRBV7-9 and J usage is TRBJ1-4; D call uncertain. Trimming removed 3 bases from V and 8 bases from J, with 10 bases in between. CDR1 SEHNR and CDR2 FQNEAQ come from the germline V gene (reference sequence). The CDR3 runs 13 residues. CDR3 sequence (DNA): TGTGCCAGCAGCTTGTGGACGGAGGAAAAACTGTTTTTT. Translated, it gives CASSLWTEEKLFF. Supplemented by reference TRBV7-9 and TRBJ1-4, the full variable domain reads DTGVSQNPRHKITKRGQNVTFRCDPISEHNRLYWYRQTLGQGPEFLTYFQNEAQLEKSRLLSDRFSAERPKGSFSTLEIQRTEQGDSAMYLCASSLWTEEKLFFGSGTQLSVL.

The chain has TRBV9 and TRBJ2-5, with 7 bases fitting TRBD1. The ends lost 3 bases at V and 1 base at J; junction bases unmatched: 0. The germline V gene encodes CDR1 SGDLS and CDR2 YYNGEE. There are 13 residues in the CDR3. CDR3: CASSGQGQETQYF. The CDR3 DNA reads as TGTGCCAGCAGCGGACAGGGCCAAGAGACCCAGTACTTC.

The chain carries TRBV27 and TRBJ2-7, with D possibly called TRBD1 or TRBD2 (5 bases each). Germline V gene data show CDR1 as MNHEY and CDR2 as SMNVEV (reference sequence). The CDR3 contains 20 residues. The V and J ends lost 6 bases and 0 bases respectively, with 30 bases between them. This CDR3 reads CASSGFHGQGRLLTSYEQYF. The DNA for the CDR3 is TGTGCCAGCAGCGGATTTCACGGACAAGGCAGACTACTTACCTCCTACGAGCAGTACTTC.

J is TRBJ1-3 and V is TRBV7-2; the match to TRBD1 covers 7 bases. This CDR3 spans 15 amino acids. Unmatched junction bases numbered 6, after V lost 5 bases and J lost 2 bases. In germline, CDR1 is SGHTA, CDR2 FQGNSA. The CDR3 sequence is CASSSDRAAGNTIYF. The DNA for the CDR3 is TGTGCCAGCAGCAGCGACAGGGCGGCTGGAAACACCATATATTTT.

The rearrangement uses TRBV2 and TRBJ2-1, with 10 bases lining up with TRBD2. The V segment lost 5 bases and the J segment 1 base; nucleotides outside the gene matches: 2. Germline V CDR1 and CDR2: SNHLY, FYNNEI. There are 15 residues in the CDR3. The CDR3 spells CASSRAGGSYNEQFF. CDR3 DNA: TGTGCCAGCAGTAGAGCGGGAGGGTCCTACAATGAGCAGTTCTTC.

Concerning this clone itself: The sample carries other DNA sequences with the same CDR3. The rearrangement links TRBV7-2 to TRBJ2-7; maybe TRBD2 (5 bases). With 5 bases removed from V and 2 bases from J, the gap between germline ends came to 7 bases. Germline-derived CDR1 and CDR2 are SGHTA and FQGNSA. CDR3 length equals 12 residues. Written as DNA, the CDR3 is TGTGCCAGCAGCCCCGGGGCCTACGAGCAGTACTTC. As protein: CASSPGAYEQYF.

The CDR3 region is CASSSRTGSLETQYF. DNA for the CDR3: TGTGCCAGCAGCTCCCGGACAGGGAGCTTGGAGACCCAGTACTTC. The gene calls are TRBV9 and TRBJ2-5, with TRBD1 identical over 8 bases. The V and J ends lost 4 bases and 5 bases, in that order; junction bases with no gene match: 10. The CDR3 has 15 residues. Germline loops: CDR1 SGDLS, CDR2 YYNGEE.

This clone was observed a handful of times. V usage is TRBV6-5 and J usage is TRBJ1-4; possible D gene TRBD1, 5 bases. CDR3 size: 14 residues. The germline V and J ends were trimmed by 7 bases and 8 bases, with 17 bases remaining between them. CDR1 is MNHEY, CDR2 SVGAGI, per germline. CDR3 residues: CASKDGATQEKLFF. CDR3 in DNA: TGTGCCAGCAAGGACGGGGCCACCCAAGAAAAACTGTTTTTT.